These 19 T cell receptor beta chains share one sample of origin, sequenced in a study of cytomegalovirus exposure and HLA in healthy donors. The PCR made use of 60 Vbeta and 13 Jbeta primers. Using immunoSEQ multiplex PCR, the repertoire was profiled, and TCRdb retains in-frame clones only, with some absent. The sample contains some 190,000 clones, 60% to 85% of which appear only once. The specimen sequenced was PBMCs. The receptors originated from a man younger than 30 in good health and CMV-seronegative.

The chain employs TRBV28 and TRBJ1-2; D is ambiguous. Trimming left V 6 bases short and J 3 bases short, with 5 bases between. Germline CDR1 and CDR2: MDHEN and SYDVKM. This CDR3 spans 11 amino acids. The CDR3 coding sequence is TGTGCCAGCAGCCTCGACTATGGCTACACCTTC. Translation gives CASSLDYGYTF.

For the CDR3, the DNA is TGTGCCAGCAGCTTAAACCGAGGCTACGAGCAGTACTTC. Translating gives CASSLNRGYEQYF. V is TRBV7-2 and J is TRBJ2-7; D not resolved. Per the germline V gene, CDR1 is SGHTA and CDR2 is FQGNSA. Trimming pared 2 bases from V and 3 bases from J, leaving 8 bases between. The CDR3 spans 13 residues.

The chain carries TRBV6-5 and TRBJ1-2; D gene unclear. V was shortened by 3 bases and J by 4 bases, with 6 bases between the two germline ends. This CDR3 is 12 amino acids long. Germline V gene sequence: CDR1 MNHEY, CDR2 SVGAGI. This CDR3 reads CASSYRSYGYTF. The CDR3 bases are TGTGCCAGCAGTTATCGGAGCTATGGCTACACCTTC.

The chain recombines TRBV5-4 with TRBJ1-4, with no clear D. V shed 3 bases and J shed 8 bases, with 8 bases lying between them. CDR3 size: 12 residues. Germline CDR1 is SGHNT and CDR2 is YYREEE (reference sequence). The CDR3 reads CASSSSEEKLFF. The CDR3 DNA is TGTGCCAGCAGCTCCTCCGAGGAAAAACTGTTTTTT.

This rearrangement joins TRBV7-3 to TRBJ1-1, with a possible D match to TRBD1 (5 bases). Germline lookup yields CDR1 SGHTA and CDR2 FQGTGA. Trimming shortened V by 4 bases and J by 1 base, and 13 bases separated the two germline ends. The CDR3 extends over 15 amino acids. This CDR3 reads CASSSGRGTNTEAFF. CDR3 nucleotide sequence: TGTGCCAGCAGCTCAGGGAGGGGAACGAACACTGAAGCTTTCTTT.

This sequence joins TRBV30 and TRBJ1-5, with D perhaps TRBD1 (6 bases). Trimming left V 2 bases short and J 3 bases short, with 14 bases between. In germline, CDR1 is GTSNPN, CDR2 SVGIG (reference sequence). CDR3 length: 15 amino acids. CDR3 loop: CAWSHTGTNNQPQHF. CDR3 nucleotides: TGTGCCTGGAGTCACACGGGGACAAACAATCAGCCCCAGCATTTT. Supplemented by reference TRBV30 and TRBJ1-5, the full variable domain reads SQTIHQWPATLVQPVGSPLSLECTVEGTSNPNLYWYRQAAGRGLQLLFYSVGIGQISSEVPQNLSASRPQDRQFILSSKKLLLSDSGFYLCAWSHTGTNNQPQHFGDGTRLSIL.

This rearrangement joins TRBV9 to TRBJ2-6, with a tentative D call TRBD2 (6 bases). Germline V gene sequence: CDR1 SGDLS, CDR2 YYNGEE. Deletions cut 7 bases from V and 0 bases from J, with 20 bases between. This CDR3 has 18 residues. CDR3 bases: TGTGCCAGCTCCAAAGTGGGACTGCAATCCTCTGGGGCCAACGTCCTGACTTTC. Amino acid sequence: CASSKVGLQSSGANVLTF.

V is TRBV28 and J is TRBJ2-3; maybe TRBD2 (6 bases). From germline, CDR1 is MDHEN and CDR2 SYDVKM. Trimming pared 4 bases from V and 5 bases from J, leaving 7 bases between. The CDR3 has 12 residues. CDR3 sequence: CASSSEGDTQYF. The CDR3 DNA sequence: TGTGCCAGCAGTTCGGAGGGAGATACGCAGTATTTT.

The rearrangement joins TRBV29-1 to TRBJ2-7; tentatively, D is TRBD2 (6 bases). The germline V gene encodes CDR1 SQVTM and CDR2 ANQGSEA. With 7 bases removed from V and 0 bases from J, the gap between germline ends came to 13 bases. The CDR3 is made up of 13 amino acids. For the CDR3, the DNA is TGCAGCGGAGGAGGGCCGTACTCCTACGAGCAGTACTTC. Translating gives CSGGGPYSYEQYF.

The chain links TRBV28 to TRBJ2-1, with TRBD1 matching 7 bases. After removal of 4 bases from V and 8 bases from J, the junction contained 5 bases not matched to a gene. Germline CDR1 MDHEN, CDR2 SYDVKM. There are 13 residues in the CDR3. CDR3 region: CASSSPDRYEQFF. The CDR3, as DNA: TGTGCCAGCAGTTCCCCGGACAGGTATGAGCAGTTCTTC.

CDR3 region: CAISESGYGYTF. The CDR3 DNA reads as TGTGCCATCAGTGAGTCCGGGTATGGCTACACCTTC. The rearrangement uses TRBV10-3 and TRBJ1-2; no clear D. This CDR3 is 12 amino acids long. V was pared by 0 bases and J by 5 bases, with 4 bases between. Germline V gene lookup returns CDR1 ENHRY and CDR2 SYGVKD.

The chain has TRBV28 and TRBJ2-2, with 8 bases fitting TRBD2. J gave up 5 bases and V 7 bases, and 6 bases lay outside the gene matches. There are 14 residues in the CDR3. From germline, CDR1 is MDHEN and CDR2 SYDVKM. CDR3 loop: CASIGGARTGELFF. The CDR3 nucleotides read TGTGCCAGCATCGGGGGGGCAAGAACCGGGGAGCTGTTTTTT.

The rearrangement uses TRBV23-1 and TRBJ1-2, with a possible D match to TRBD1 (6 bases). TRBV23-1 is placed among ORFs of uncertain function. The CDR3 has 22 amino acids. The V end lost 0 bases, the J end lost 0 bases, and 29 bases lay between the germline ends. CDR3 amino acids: CASSQSGQQQGNFRSANYGYTF. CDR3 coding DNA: TGCGCCAGCAGTCAATCGGGGCAACAACAGGGCAACTTCCGATCCGCTAACTATGGCTACACCTTC.

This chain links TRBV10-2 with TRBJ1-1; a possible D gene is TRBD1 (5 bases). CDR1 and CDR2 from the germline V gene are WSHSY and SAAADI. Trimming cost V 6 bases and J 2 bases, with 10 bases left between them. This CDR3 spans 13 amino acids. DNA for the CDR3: TGCGCCAGCAGAAGGACACCCAACACTGAAGCTTTCTTT. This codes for CASRRTPNTEAFF.

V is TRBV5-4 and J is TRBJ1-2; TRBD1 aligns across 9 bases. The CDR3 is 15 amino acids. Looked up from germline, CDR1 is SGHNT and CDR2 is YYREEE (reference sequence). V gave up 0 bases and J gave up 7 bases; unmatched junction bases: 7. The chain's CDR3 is CASSLGPGQGGGYTF. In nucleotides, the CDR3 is TGTGCCAGCAGCTTGGGGCCGGGACAGGGAGGTGGCTACACCTTC.

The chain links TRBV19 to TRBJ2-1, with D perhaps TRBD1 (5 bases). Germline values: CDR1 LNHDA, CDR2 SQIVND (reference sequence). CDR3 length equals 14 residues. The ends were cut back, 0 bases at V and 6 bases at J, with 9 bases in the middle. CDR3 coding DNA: TGTGCCAGTAGTATAGACAGGGTCCCCAATGAGCAGTTCTTC. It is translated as CASSIDRVPNEQFF. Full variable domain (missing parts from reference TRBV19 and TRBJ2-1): DGGITQSPKYLFRKEGQNVTLSCEQNLNHDAMYWYRQDPGQGLRLIYYSQIVNDFQKGDIAEGYSVSREKKESFPLTVTSAQKNPTAFYLCASSIDRVPNEQFFGPGTRLTVL.

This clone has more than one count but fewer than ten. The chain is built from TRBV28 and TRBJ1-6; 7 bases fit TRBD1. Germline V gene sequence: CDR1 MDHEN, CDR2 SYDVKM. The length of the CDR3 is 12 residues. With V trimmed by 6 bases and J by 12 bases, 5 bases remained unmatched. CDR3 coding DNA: TGTGCCAGCAGGGCAGGGGGACAACCCCTCCACTTT. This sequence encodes CASRAGGQPLHF. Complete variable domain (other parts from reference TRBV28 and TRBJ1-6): DVKVTQSSRYLVKRTGEKVFLECVQDMDHENMFWYRQDPGLGLRLIYFSYDVKMKEKGDIPEGYSVSREKKERFSLILESASTNQTSMYLCASRAGGQPLHFGNGTRLTVT.

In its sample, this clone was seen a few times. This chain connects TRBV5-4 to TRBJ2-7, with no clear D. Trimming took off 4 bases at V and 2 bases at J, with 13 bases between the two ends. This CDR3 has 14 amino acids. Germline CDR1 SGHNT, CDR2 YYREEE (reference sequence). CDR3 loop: CASSAAHRPYEQYF. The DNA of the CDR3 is TGTGCCAGCAGCGCGGCTCATCGGCCCTACGAGCAGTACTTC.

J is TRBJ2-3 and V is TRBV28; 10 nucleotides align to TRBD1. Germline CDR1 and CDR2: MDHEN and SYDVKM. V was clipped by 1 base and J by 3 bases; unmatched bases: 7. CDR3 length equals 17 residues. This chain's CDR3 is CASSLFWRTGGTDTQYF. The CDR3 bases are TGTGCCAGCAGTTTATTTTGGCGGACAGGGGGGACAGATACGCAGTATTTT.